The following is a T cell receptor beta chain sequence with its context. Its antigen is not identified. Relative to the germline gene, one junction end is altered; a read error may explain this. As defined, naive CD8 cells were CD45RO-negative and positively selected for CCR7, with terminally differentiated effector memory CD45RA+ cells excluded. The sample comes from a study of shared clonotypes between healthy human individuals. About the research overall: Donor composition was a couple of women and a few men, aged 18 to 49. CD4 naive and CD4 memory each took three plates per donor, while CD8 naive took two and CD8 memory one.

General study results and limits: Of the naive CD4 clonotypes, around 5.2% were shared across a few donors.

Authors' data handling: From ImmunoSEQ came sequences covering only the junction and carrying no quality scores, so filtering differed. Assay used: immunoSEQ multiplex PCR; TCRdb lists only in-frame clones, some missing. V and J calls and clone size are those listed in that table; D and trimming were worked out from the DNA. The sample holds about 800,000 clones; 96% are singletons and the top ten take about 0.21%. Sequenced: naive CD8+ T cells sorted from blood. This clonotype originated in a man between 25 and 39 years old in good health.

The CDR3 region has the DNA TGCAGTGGTAGACAGCAAGAGACCCAGTACTTC. Translation gives CSGRQQETQYF. The rearrangement joins TRBV20-1 to TRBJ2-5; tentatively, D is TRBD1 (5 bases). The CDR3 runs 11 residues. CDR1 is DFQATT and CDR2 is SNEGSKA in the germline V gene (reference sequence).